The present TCR beta chain was sequenced within a study of blood T cell repertoires in COVID-19. Turning to the study itself: Sites across the United States, Italy and Spain contributed samples from acute and convalescent COVID-19. From T cells, B-cell-depleted T cells, or PBMCs came the material, which was cDNA or gDNA.

This clone has a handful of counts. Repertoires were generated with immunoSEQ multiplex PCR, while TCRdb's copy carries only in-frame clones and drops some. The sample lists around 200,000 clones, 88% occurring once. V was clipped by 10 bases and J by 0 bases; unmatched bases: 4. Germline V CDR1 and CDR2: SNHLY, FYNNEI. The CDR3 length is 14 residues. The V gene is TRBV2, the J gene TRBJ2-2; 8 bases agree with TRBD2. Sequencing used peripheral blood. This receptor was taken from a man between 35 and 55 years old with acute or convalescent COVID-19. The CDR3 DNA is TGTGCCACCACTAGCGGTTCGAACACCGGGGAGCTGTTTTTT. The encoded protein is CATTSGSNTGELFF.